This TCR beta chain derives from a study of T cell responses to AZD1222 COVID-19 vaccine. The assay was immunoSEQ multiplex PCR, and TCRdb's table has in-frame clones only and misses some. The table includes some 130,000 clones, about 91% detected once. V dropped 5 bases and J dropped 8 bases, with 22 bases sitting between them. The V gene's germline CDR1 is SGHTA and CDR2 FQGNSA. The CDR3 length is 16 residues. The sample here was peripheral blood, taken on day 0 of AZD1222 vaccination. The chain recombines TRBV7-2 with TRBJ2-1, with a possible D match to TRBD2 (6 bases). This receptor was taken from an adult in good health. CDR3: CASSETPRVSGDEQFF. The CDR3 DNA sequence: TGTGCCAGCAGCGAAACGCCCAGGGTATCGGGGGATGAGCAGTTCTTC. Full variable domain (missing parts from reference TRBV7-2 and TRBJ2-1): GAGVSQSPSNKVTEKGKDVELRCDPISGHTALYWYRQSLGQGLEFLIYFQGNSAPDKSGLPSDRFSAERTGGSVSTLTIQRTQQEDSAVYLCASSETPRVSGDEQFFGPGTRLTVL.